This T cell receptor (beta chain) is drawn from a study of PD-L1 blockade in urothelial cancer. For the study at large: Male patients with bladder-origin urothelial cancer numbered about 90% of the roughly 29. Investigators checked blood 3 weeks (second dose) and 6 weeks after treatment start.

This table comes from immunoSEQ multiplex PCR, and its TCRdb copy is limited to in-frame clones, with some not included. The sample lists tens of thousands of clones, 86% occurring once. Time point noted: peripheral blood 6 weeks after treatment start. V lost 2 bases and J lost 2, with 15 bases in between. Per the germline V gene, CDR1 is SGDLS and CDR2 is YYNGEE. The CDR3 extends over 16 amino acids. A few counts support this clone. This receptor was taken from a man between 60 and 70 years old with urothelial cancer. The sample in question was PBMCs, obtained around atezolizumab (anti-PD-L1) treatment. V is TRBV9 and J is TRBJ2-3, with a weak D call TRBD1 (6 bases). Written as DNA, the CDR3 is TGTGCCAGCAGCGTGGAACAGGGCAGGTCCACAGATACGCAGTATTTT. This gives the protein CASSVEQGRSTDTQYF. Complete variable domain (other parts from reference TRBV9 and TRBJ2-3): DSGVTQTPKHLITATGQRVTLRCSPRSGDLSVYWYQQSLDQGLQFLIQYYNGEERAKGNILERFSAQQFPDLHSELNLSSLELGDSALYFCASSVEQGRSTDTQYFGPGTRLTVL.